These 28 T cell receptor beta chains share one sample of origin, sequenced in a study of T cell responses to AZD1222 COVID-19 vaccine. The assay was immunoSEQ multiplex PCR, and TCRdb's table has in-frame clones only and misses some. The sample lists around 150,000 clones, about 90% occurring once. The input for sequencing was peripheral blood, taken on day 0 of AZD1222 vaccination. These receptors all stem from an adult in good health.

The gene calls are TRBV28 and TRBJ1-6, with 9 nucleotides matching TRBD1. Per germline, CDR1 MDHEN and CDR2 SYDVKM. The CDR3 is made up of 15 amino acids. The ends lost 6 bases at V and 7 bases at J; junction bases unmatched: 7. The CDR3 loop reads CASRPWTGENSPLHF. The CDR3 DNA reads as TGTGCCAGCAGGCCCTGGACAGGGGAAAATTCACCCCTCCACTTT.

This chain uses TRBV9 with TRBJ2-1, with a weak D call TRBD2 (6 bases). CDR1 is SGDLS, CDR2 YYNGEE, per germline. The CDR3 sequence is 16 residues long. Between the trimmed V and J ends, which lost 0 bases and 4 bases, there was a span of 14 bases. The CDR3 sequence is CASSVDQRVTYNEQFF. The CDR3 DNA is TGTGCCAGCAGCGTAGATCAGCGGGTGACTTACAATGAGCAGTTCTTC. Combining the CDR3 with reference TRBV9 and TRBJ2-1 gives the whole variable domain DSGVTQTPKHLITATGQRVTLRCSPRSGDLSVYWYQQSLDQGLQFLIQYYNGEERAKGNILERFSAQQFPDLHSELNLSSLELGDSALYFCASSVDQRVTYNEQFFGPGTRLTVL.

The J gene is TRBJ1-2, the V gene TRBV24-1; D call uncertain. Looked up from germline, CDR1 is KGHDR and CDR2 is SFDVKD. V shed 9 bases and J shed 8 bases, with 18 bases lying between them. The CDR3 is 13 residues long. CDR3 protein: CATSEGPGGGYTF. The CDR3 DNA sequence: TGTGCCACCTCCGAAGGTCCAGGCGGAGGCTACACCTTC.

CDR3 in amino acids: CASSRESSYNEQFF. Here the CDR3 DNA reads TGTGCCAGCAGCAGGGAAAGCTCCTACAATGAGCAGTTCTTC. The chain uses TRBV11-3 and TRBJ2-1; D is undetermined. The CDR3 extends over 14 amino acids. V was trimmed by 5 bases and J by 0 bases, leaving 8 bases between them. Germline values: CDR1 SGHNT, CDR2 YENEEA.

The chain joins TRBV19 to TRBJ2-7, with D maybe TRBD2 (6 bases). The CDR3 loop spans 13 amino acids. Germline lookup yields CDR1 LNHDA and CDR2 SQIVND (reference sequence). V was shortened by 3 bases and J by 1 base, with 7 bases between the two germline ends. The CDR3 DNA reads TGTGCCAGTAGTATGACTAGTTCCTACGAGCAGTACTTC. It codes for CASSMTSSYEQYF.

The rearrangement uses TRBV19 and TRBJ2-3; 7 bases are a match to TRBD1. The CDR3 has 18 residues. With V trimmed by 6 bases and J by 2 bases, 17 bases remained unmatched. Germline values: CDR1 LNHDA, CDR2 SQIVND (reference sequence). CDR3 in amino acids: CASRPHPLRGGDTDTQYF. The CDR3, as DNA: TGTGCCAGTAGGCCCCACCCATTGCGAGGGGGCGACACAGATACGCAGTATTTT.

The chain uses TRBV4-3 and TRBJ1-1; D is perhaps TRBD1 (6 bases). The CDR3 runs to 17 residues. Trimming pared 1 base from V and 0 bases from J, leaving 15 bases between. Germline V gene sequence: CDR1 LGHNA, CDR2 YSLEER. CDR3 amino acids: CASSQGPMGAMNTEAFF. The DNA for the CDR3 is TGCGCCAGCAGCCAAGGCCCTATGGGGGCCATGAACACTGAAGCTTTCTTT.

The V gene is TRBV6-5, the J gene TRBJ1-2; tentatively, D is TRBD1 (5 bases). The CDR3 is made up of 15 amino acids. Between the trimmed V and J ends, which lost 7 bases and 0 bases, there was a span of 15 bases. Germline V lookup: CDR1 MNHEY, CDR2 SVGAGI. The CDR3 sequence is CASIQIGTSNYGYTF. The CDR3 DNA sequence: TGTGCCAGCATCCAAATCGGGACTTCTAACTATGGCTACACCTTC.

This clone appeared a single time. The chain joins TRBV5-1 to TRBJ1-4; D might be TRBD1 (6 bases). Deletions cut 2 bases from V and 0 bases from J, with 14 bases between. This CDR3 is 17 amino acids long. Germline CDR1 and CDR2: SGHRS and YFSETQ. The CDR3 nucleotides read TGCGCCAGCAGCTTATCAGGGGAAGTTGCAACTAATGAAAAACTGTTTTTT. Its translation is CASSLSGEVATNEKLFF.

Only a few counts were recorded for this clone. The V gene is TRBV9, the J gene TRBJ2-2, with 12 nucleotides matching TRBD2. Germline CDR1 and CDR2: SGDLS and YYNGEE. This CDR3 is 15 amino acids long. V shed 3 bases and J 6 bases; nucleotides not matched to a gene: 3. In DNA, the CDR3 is TGTGCCAGCAGCGCTAGCGGGAGGGTTTCCGGGGAGCTGTTTTTT. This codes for CASSASGRVSGELFF.

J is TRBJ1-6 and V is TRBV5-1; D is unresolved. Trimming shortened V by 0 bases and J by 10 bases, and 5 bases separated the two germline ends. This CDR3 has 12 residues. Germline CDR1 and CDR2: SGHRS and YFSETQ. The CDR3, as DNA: TGCGCCAGCAGCTTGGACGGGTCACCCCTCCACTTT. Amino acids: CASSLDGSPLHF.

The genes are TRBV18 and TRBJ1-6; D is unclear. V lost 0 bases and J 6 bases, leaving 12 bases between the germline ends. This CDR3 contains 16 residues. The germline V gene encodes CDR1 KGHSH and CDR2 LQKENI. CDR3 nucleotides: TGTGCCAGCTCACCACCCCCCGGGGTCGCTAATTCACCCCTCCACTTT. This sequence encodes CASSPPPGVANSPLHF.

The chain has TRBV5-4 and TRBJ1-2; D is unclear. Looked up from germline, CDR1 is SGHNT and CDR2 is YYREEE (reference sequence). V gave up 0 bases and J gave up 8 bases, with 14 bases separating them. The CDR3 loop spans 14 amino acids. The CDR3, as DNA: TGTGCCAGCAGCTTGGGCACAGCCGCTCAGGGCTACACCTTC. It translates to CASSLGTAAQGYTF.

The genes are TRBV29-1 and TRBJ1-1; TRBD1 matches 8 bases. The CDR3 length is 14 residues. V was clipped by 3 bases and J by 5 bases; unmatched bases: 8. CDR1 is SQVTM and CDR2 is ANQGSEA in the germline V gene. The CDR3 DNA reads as TGCAGCGTTGAGCGACAGGGGAGGGGAACTGAAGCTTTCTTT. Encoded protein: CSVERQGRGTEAFF.

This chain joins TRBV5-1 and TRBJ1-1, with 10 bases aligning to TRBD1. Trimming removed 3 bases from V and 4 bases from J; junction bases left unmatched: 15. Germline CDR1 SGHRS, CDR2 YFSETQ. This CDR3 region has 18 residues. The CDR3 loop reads CASSSLLPRTGGSTEAFF. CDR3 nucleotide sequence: TGCGCCAGCAGCTCCCTCCTACCGAGGACAGGGGGGAGCACTGAAGCTTTCTTT.

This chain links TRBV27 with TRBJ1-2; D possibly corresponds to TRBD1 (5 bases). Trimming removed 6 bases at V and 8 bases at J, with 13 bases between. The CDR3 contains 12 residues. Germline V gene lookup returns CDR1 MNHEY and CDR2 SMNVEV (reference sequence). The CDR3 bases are TGTGCCAGCAGATTTAGCGGGGGAGGCTACACCTTC. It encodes CASRFSGGGYTF.

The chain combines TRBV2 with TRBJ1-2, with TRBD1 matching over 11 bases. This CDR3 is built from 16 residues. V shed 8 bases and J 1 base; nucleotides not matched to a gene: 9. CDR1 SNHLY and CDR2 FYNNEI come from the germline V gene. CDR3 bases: TGTGCCAGCGCGGGAGGACAGGGGGCTTTTAACTATGGCTACACCTTC. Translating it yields CASAGGQGAFNYGYTF. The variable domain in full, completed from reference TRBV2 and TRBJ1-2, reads EPEVTQTPSHQVTQMGQEVILRCVPISNHLYFYWYRQILGQKVEFLVSFYNNEISEKSEIFDDQFSVERPDGSNFTLKIRSTKLEDSAMYFCASAGGQGAFNYGYTFGSGTRLTVV.

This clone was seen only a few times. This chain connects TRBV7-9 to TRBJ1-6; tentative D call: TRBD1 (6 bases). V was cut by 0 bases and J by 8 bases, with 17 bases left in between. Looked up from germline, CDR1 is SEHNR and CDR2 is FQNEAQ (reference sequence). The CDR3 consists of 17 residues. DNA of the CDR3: TGTGCCAGCAGCTTAGCGCGGGGGGCTGGGCTGCATTCACCCCTCCACTTT. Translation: CASSLARGAGLHSPLHF.

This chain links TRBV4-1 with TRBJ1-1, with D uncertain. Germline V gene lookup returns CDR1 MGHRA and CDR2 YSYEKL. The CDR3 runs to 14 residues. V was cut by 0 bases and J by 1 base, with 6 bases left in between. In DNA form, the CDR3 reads TGCGCCAGCAGCCAAGAGGGAGAGAACACTGAAGCTTTCTTT. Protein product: CASSQEGENTEAFF.

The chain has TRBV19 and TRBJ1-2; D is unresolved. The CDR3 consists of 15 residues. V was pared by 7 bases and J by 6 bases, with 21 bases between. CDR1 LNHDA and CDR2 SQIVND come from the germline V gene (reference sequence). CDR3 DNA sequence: TGTGCCAGTATCACGGCAGAGGGATGGAGGCATGGCTACACCTTC. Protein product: CASITAEGWRHGYTF.

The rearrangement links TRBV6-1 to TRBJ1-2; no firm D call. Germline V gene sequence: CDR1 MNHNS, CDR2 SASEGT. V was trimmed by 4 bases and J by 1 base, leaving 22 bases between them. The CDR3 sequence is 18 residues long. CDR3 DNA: TGTGCCAGCAGTGGCCTAGTCTGGACGGTTGAAGTTAACTATGGCTACACCTTC. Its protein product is CASSGLVWTVEVNYGYTF.

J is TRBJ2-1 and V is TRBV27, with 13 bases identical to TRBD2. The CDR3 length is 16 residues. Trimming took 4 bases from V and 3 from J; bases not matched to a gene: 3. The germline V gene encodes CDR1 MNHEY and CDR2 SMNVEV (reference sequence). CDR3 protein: CASSSGTSGIYNEQFF. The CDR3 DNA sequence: TGTGCCAGCAGTTCCGGGACTAGCGGGATCTACAATGAGCAGTTCTTC.

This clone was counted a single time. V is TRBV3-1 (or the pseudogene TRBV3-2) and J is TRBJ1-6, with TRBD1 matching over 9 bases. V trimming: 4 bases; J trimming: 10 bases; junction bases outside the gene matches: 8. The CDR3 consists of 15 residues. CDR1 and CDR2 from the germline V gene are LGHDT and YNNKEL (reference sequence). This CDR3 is CASSPNGQGSSPLHF. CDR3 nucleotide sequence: TGTGCCAGCAGCCCTAACGGACAGGGGAGCTCACCCCTCCACTTT.

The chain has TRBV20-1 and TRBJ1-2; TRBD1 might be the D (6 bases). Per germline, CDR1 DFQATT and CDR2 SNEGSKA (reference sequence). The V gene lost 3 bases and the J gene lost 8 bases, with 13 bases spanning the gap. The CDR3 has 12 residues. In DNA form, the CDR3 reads TGCAGTGCTAGTCGGACCAGGGGAGGCTACACCTTC. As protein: CSASRTRGGYTF.

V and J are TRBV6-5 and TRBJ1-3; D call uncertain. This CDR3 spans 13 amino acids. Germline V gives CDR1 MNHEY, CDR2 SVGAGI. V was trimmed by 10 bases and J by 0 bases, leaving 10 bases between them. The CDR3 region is CATRVSSGNTIYF. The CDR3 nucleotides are TGTGCCACCCGGGTTTCCTCTGGAAACACCATATATTTT.

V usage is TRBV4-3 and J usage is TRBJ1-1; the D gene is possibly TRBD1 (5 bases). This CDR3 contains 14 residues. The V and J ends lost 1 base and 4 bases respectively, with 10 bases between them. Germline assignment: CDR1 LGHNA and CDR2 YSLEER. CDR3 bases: TGCGCCAGCAGCCAAGGGACAACCTCCACTGAAGCTTTCTTT. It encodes CASSQGTTSTEAFF.

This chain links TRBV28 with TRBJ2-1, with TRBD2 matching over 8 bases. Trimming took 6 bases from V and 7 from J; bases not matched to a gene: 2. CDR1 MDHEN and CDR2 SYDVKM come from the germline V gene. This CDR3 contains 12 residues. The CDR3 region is CASRGLGNEQFF. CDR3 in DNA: TGTGCCAGCAGGGGACTAGGAAATGAGCAGTTCTTC.

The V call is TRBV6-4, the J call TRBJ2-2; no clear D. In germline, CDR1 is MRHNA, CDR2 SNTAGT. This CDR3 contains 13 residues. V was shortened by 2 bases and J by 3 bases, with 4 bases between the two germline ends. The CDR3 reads CASSDRDTGELFF. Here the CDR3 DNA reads TGTGCCAGCAGTGACAGGGACACCGGGGAGCTGTTTTTT.